The text below deals with one T cell receptor beta chain. Trimming left V 5 bases short and J 2 bases short, with 13 bases between. Germline assignment: CDR1 SQVTM and CDR2 ANQGSEA. The CDR3 covers 13 residues. This specimen comes from a study of blood T cell repertoires in COVID-19. Original data processing: Reference gene primer amplification gave nucleated cell count estimates. TCRdb keeps only in-frame clones here, not all; method: immunoSEQ multiplex PCR. For V, J and clone size, that table is used; D and trimming come from the DNA. This sample has roughly 250,000 clones, with roughly nine tenths found just once.

This sequence originates from a woman under 40 with COVID-19, enrolled during active disease. The sequenced sample was peripheral blood. The rearrangement links TRBV29-1 to TRBJ2-7, with D tentatively TRBD2 (6 bases). CDR3 region: CSVLTSPAYEQYF. The CDR3 nucleotides are TGCAGCGTTTTAACTAGCCCGGCCTACGAGCAGTACTTC.